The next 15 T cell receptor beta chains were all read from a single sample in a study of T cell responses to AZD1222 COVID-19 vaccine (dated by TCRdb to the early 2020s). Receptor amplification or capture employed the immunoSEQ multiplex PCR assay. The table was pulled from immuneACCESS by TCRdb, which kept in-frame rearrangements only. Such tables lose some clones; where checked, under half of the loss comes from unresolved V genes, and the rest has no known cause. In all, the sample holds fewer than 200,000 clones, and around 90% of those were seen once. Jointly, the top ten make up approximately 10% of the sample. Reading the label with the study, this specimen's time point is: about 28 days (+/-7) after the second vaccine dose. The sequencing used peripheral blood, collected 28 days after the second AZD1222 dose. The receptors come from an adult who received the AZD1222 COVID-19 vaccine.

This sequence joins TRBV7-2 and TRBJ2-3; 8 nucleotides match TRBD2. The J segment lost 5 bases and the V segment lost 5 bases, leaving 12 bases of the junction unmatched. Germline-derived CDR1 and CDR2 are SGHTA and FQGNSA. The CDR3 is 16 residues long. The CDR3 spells CASSLLAGGAEDTQYF. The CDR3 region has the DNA TGTGCCAGCAGCCTTTTAGCCGGGGGGGCCGAAGATACGCAGTATTTT.

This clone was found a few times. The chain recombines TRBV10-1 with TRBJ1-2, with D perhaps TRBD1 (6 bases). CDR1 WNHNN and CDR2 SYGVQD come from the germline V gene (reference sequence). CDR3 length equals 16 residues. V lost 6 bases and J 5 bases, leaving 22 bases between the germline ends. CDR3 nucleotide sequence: TGCGCCAGCAGGAGGTACGGGACATGCATGAGATATGGCTACACCTTC. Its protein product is CASRRYGTCMRYGYTF.

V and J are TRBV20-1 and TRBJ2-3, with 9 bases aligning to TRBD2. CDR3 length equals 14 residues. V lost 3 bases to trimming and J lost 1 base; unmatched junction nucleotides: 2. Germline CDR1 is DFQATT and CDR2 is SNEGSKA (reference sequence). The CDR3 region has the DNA TGCAGTGCTAGTGGCGGGGGGGGCACAGATACGCAGTATTTT. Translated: CSASGGGGTDTQYF.

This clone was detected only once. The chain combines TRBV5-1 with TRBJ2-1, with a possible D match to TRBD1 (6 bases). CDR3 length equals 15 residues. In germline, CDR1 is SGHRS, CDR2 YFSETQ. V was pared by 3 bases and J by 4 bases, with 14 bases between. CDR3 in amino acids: CASSSGTSLYNEQFF. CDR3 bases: TGCGCCAGCAGCTCCGGGACAAGCCTTTACAATGAGCAGTTCTTC.

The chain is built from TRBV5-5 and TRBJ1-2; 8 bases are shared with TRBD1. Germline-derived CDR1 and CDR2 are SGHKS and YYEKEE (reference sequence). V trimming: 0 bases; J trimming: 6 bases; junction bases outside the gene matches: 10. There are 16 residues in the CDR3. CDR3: CASSLEIQGAPHGYTF. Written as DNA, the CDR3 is TGTGCCAGCAGCTTGGAGATCCAGGGGGCGCCTCATGGCTACACCTTC.

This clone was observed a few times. The chain's CDR3 is CASSPKAGGSYEQYF. The CDR3 DNA reads TGTGCCAGCAGCCCGAAGGCAGGGGGGAGCTACGAGCAGTACTTC. The genes are TRBV6-4 and TRBJ2-7; D is perhaps TRBD1 (7 bases). CDR1 and CDR2 (germline): MRHNA, SNTAGT. The V end lost 6 bases, the J end lost 3 bases, and 18 bases lay between the germline ends. The length of the CDR3 is 15 residues.

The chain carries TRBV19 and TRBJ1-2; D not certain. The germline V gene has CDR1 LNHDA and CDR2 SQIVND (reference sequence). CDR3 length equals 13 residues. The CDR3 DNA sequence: TGTGCTGCCCACTCGGGCGAAAACTATGGCTACACCTTC. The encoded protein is CAAHSGENYGYTF.

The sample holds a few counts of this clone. The CDR3 is CAGKTGRNTEAFF. The CDR3 bases are TGTGCCGGAAAGACAGGGAGGAACACTGAAGCTTTCTTT. The gene calls are TRBV30 and TRBJ1-1; 7 bases fit TRBD1. The V and J ends lost 8 bases and 1 base, in that order; junction bases with no gene match: 7. Germline V gene data show CDR1 as GTSNPN and CDR2 as SVGIG (reference sequence). The CDR3 length is 13 residues.

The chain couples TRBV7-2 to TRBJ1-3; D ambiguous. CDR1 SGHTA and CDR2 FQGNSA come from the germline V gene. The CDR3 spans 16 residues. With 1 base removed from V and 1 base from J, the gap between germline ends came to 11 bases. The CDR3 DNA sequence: TGTGCCAGCAGCTTAGTAGGCAGCACGTCTGGAAACACCATATATTTT. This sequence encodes CASSLVGSTSGNTIYF.

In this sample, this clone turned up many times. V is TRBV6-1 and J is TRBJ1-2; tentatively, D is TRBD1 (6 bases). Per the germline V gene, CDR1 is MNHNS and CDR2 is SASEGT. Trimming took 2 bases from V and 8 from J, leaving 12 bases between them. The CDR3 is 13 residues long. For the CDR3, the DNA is TGTGCCAGCAGTGAACAGGGGATTGGCGGCTACACCTTC. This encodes CASSEQGIGGYTF.

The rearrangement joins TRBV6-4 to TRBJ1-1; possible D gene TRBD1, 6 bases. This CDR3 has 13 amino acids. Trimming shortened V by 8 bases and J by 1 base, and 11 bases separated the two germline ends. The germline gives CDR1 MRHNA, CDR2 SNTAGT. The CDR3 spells CASSGQPNTEAFF. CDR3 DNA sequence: TGTGCCAGCTCGGGACAACCGAACACTGAAGCTTTCTTT.

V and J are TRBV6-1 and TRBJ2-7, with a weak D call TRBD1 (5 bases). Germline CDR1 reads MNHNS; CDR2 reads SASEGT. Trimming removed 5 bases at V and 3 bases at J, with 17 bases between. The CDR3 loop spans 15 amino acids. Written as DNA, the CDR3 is TGTGCCAGCAGTACCGAAATCAGGGTCGACTACGAGCAGTACTTC. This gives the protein CASSTEIRVDYEQYF.

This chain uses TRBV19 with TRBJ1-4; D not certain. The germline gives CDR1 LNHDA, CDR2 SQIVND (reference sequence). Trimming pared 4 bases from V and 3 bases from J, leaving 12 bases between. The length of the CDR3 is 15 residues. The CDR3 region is CASSTLGGANEKLFF. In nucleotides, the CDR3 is TGTGCCAGTAGTACCCTGGGCGGGGCTAATGAAAAACTGTTTTTT.

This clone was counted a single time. The DNA of the CDR3 is TGCGCCAGCAGCTTGGGGCTAGCGGGGGGGATCTACAATGAGCAGTTCTTC. This codes for CASSLGLAGGIYNEQFF. V usage is TRBV5-1 and J usage is TRBJ2-1, with TRBD2 matching 12 bases. The ends lost 0 bases at V and 3 bases at J; junction bases unmatched: 4. This CDR3 has 17 residues. Germline CDR1 and CDR2: SGHRS and YFSETQ.

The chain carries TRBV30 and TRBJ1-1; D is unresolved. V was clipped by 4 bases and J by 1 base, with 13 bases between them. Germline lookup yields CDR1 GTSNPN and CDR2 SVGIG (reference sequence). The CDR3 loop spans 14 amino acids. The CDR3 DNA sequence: TGTGCCTGGACCATAGGGCCAGCGAACACTGAAGCTTTCTTT. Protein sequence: CAWTIGPANTEAFF.